The rows below give T cell receptor beta chains drawn from one sample of a study of T cell changes during pregnancy in multiple sclerosis. Produced via immunoSEQ multiplex PCR; TCRdb's table is partial and in-frame only. This sample has fewer than 40,000 clones; over 90% occur once, and the top ten carry less than 0.4%. This material consisted of CD4+ T cells from peripheral blood mononuclear cells, taken in the second trimester of pregnancy. The receptor set was obtained from a female donor with multiple sclerosis, enrolled in a pregnancy study. The CDR3 runs from the conserved cysteine through the conserved F or W. D genes are given only for firm matches. Clone size is given for some rows only: seen once, a few or many times, or a class if the clone is expanded.

J: TRBJ2-3; size: -; V: TRBV7-2; D: -; CDR3: CASSLAWASTDTQYF; DNA: TGTGCCAGCAGCTTAGCGTGGGCGAGCACAGATACGCAGTATTTT
J: TRBJ2-1; size: -; V: TRBV5-8; D: -; CDR3: CASSPGQYNEQFF; DNA: TGTGCCAGCAGTCCGGGACAATACAATGAGCAGTTCTTC
J: TRBJ1-2; size: -; V: TRBV6-6; D: TRBD1; CDR3: CASSSQDRGGYTF; DNA: TGTGCCAGCAGCTCCCAGGACAGGGGTGGCTACACCTTC
J: TRBJ2-7; size: -; V: TRBV30; D: -; CDR3: CAWSKAFPWYEQYF; DNA: TGTGCCTGGAGTAAAGCCTTCCCTTGGTACGAGCAGTACTTC
J: TRBJ2-1; size: -; V: TRBV11-1; D: TRBD2; CDR3: CAAGTGEGNEQFF; DNA: TGTGCCGCCGGGACGGGGGAGGGTAATGAGCAGTTCTTC
J: TRBJ2-5; size: -; V: TRBV19; D: -; CDR3: CASSIDHSRVRETQYF; DNA: TGTGCCAGTAGTATAGATCATAGCCGGGTAAGGGAGACCCAGTACTTC
J: TRBJ2-3; size: few; V: TRBV7-2; D: TRBD2; CDR3: CASSAFPTRRGGLDTQYF; DNA: TGTGCCAGCAGCGCCTTTCCTACAAGGCGGGGGGGTTTAGATACGCAGTATTTT
J: TRBJ2-4; size: -; V: TRBV7-2; D: -; CDR3: CASSFSSGGGKNIQYF; DNA: TGTGCCAGCAGCTTTTCCTCTGGGGGAGGCAAAAACATTCAGTACTTC
J: TRBJ1-2; size: -; V: TRBV19; D: TRBD1; CDR3: CASSITDRGYTF; DNA: TGTGCCAGTAGTATTACGGACAGGGGCTACACCTTC
J: TRBJ1-4; size: -; V: TRBV29-1; D: -; CDR3: CSVRNEKLFF; DNA: TGCAGCGTTCGTAATGAAAAACTGTTTTTT
J: TRBJ2-1; size: -; V: TRBV30; D: TRBD1; CDR3: CAWTLYVTGANEQFF; DNA: TGTGCCTGGACGTTATACGTGACAGGGGCCAATGAGCAGTTCTTC
J: TRBJ1-2; size: -; V: TRBV5-1; D: -; CDR3: CASSPGGQGTSGYTF; DNA: TGCGCCAGCAGCCCGGGGGGCCAGGGGACCAGTGGCTACACCTTC
J: TRBJ1-2; size: -; V: TRBV4-3; D: -; CDR3: CASSQESQGVYGYTF; DNA: TGCGCCAGCAGCCAAGAATCGCAGGGTGTCTATGGCTACACCTTC
J: TRBJ2-7; size: -; V: TRBV11-3; D: TRBD2; CDR3: CASSLGTSSVYEQYF; DNA: TGTGCCAGCAGCTTAGGGACTAGCTCTGTTTACGAGCAGTACTTC
J: TRBJ1-1; size: -; V: TRBV6-5; D: TRBD1; CDR3: CASSYKTGGGTEAFF; DNA: TGTGCCAGCAGTTACAAGACAGGGGGGGGAACTGAAGCTTTCTTT
J: TRBJ2-2; size: -; V: TRBV9; D: -; CDR3: CASSVGSTSAGELFF; DNA: TGTGCCAGCAGCGTAGGGTCTACTTCCGCCGGGGAGCTGTTTTTT
J: TRBJ1-2; size: -; V: TRBV7-9; D: -; CDR3: CASTRGGTFYGYTF; DNA: TGTGCCAGCACCCGGGGGGGGACGTTCTATGGCTACACCTTC
J: TRBJ1-1; size: -; V: TRBV5-4; D: TRBD1; CDR3: CASSLAGGRAFF; DNA: TGTGCCAGCAGCTTGGCAGGGGGCAGGGCTTTCTTT